Each of the 14 T cell receptor beta chains below was sequenced from the same sample in a study of metastatic and nonmetastatic thyroid tumors. Each patient went into thyroid surgery without having received any treatment. MiXCR reprocessed the PCR reads for TCRdb. Altogether about 41,000 clones are present, 10% to 12% being singletons, with the ten largest covering around 25%. Material: blood. The receptors come from a female donor with papillary thyroid cancer or a benign thyroid nodule (not recorded which). Some clones in this sample may be carry-over from other donors' samples.

The chain couples TRBV5-1 to TRBJ2-3, with 7 bases matching TRBD1. This CDR3 is 18 amino acids long. Germline-derived CDR1 and CDR2 are SGHRS and YFSETQ. Trimming took 8 bases from V and 2 from J; bases not matched to a gene: 20. CDR3 region: CASSRRAGTVITTDTQYF. As DNA, the CDR3 is TGCGCCAGTAGTCGACGAGCCGGGACAGTGATCACCACAGATACGCAGTATTTT.

This clone has a handful of counts. The chain recombines TRBV6-1 with TRBJ2-3, with TRBD2 matching over 8 bases. This CDR3 contains 16 residues. Germline V gives CDR1 MNHNS, CDR2 SASEGT. The V segment lost 6 bases and the J segment 4 bases; nucleotides outside the gene matches: 12. The CDR3: CASRPLRGVGADTQYF. The CDR3 DNA reads TGTGCCAGCAGGCCCCTGCGGGGGGTAGGAGCAGATACGCAGTATTTT.

This clone was counted at least ten times. The chain employs TRBV9 and TRBJ1-1; D gene uncertain. V lost 0 bases and J lost 8, with 11 bases in between. The length of the CDR3 is 13 residues. Germline-derived CDR1 and CDR2 are SGDLS and YYNGEE. The CDR3 DNA is TGTGCCAGCAGCGTAGGGCAGATGACGGAAGCTTTCTTT. It translates to CASSVGQMTEAFF.

This clone turned up a few times. The V and J genes are TRBV28 and TRBJ1-4; no definite D call. The CDR3 runs to 14 residues. The V end was cut by 2 bases, the J end by 5 bases, with 9 bases between. CDR1 and CDR2 from the germline V gene are MDHEN and SYDVKM. The CDR3 sequence: CASSLPAGNEKLFF. The DNA of the CDR3 is TGTGCCAGCAGTTTACCCGCGGGGAATGAAAAACTGTTTTTT.

This clone was found many times. The genes are TRBV30 and TRBJ2-1; 11 nucleotides agree with TRBD2. The junction had 11 bases not matched to a gene; V was cut back by 1 base and J by 12 bases. The CDR3 covers 15 residues. The germline V gene has CDR1 GTSNPN and CDR2 SVGIG (reference sequence). The CDR3 DNA reads as TGTGCCTGGAGTGCCGAGACTAGCGGGATAACAACGCAGTTCTTC. This sequence encodes CAWSAETSGITTQFF.

This clone was recorded at least ten times. The rearrangement joins TRBV27 to TRBJ1-5; D not certain. The CDR3 extends over 14 amino acids. CDR1 and CDR2 from the germline V gene are MNHEY and SMNVEV (reference sequence). V lost 6 bases and J 2 bases, leaving 11 bases between the germline ends. The DNA for the CDR3 is TGTGCCAGCAGCCCGGGTGTAGGCAATCAGCCCCAGCATTTT. Translating gives CASSPGVGNQPQHF.

Ten or more counts support this clone. A read error may produce the germline difference seen at one junction end. The chain carries TRBV6-2 or TRBV6-3 and TRBJ2-1; 9 bases agree with TRBD2. CDR3 length equals 18 residues. The germline V gene has CDR1 MNHEY and CDR2 SVGEGT. CDR3 nucleotides: TGTGCCAGCGGTTATTCCCCGGCTAGCGGGGTTTCCTACAATGAGCAGTTCTTC. It yields the protein CASGYSPASGVSYNEQFF.

The sample holds many counts of this clone. The CDR3: CASSPGLAGGTYEQYF. In nucleotides, the CDR3 is TGTGCCAGCAGCCCCGGACTAGCGGGAGGAACCTACGAGCAGTACTTC. V and J are TRBV5-6 and TRBJ2-7, with 14 bases that match TRBD2. CDR1 and CDR2 from the germline V gene are SGHDT and YYEEEE. J lost 2 bases, V lost 4 bases, and 5 bases had no gene match. This CDR3 is built from 16 residues.

The sample holds many counts of this clone. Since a much larger clone is just one base distant, this may be a read error. The CDR3 bases are TGCAGTGCCATTATTGGGACTAGCGGTCACAATGAGCAGTTCTTC. Its translation is CSAIIGTSGHNEQFF. The V and J genes are TRBV20-1 and TRBJ2-1, with TRBD2 identical over 11 bases. Germline assignment: CDR1 DFQATT and CDR2 SNEGSKA (reference sequence). After removal of 6 bases from V and 5 bases from J, the junction contained 9 bases not matched to a gene. The CDR3 runs to 15 residues.

This clone was observed many times. The genes are TRBV6-2 or TRBV6-3 and TRBJ1-2; D uncertain. The CDR3 contains 13 residues. The germline CDR1 and CDR2 sequences are MNHEY and SVGEGT. V lost 5 bases to trimming and J lost 4 bases, with 11 bases between them. DNA for the CDR3: TGTGCCAGCAGTCGGGCCCTGGGCTATGGCTACACCTTC. As protein: CASSRALGYGYTF.

The sample holds many counts of this clone. Mismatch with germline at one junction end may stem from a read error. Additional DNA sequences in this sample encode the identical CDR3. The chain is built from TRBV4-1 and TRBJ1-5; D call uncertain. The CDR3 extends over 15 amino acids. Germline CDR1 and CDR2: MGHRA and YSYEKL. The CDR3 coding sequence is TGCGCCAGCAGCCAAGTAGGAGGCGTTGATCAGCCCCAGCACTTT. It encodes CASSQVGGVDQPQHF.

This clone was observed many times. The rearrangement joins TRBV20-1 to TRBJ1-1, with TRBD1 as a possible D gene (5 bases). Germline values: CDR1 DFQATT, CDR2 SNEGSKA (reference sequence). V lost 0 bases and J lost 6, with 17 bases in between. The CDR3 totals 15 residues. The CDR3 bases are TGCAGTGCTAGAGATCTTCGGGGGTTCCACCCTGAAGCTTTCTTT. Translated, it gives CSARDLRGFHPEAFF.

This clone was found many times. V gene TRBV6-1 combines with J gene TRBJ2-7; D unclear. The CDR3 spans 15 residues. Deletions cut 6 bases from V and 0 bases from J, with 15 bases between. Germline values: CDR1 MNHNS, CDR2 SASEGT. The CDR3 reads CASSLGDFLSYEQYF. Here the CDR3 DNA reads TGTGCCAGCAGCCTTGGAGACTTCCTCTCCTACGAGCAGTACTTC.

This clone appeared many times. The chain uses TRBV10-3 and TRBJ1-1; D unresolved. V was shortened by 3 bases and J by 2 bases, with 10 bases between the two germline ends. Germline lookup yields CDR1 ENHRY and CDR2 SYGVKD. The CDR3 is 14 residues long. This CDR3 reads CAISDRDSNTEAFF. Written as DNA, the CDR3 is TGTGCCATCAGTGATAGGGATTCTAACACTGAAGCTTTCTTT.